This TCR beta chain was identified during a study of blood T cell repertoires in COVID-19. For the study at large: Acute and convalescent COVID-19 samples came from the United States, Italy and Spain. Sources were T cells, B-cell-depleted T cells, or PBMCs; the material itself was cDNA or gDNA.

The ends were cut back, 5 bases at V and 3 bases at J, with 17 bases in the middle. This CDR3 is built from 16 residues. Per germline, CDR1 SGHVS and CDR2 FQNEAQ. Methods used by the authors: Researchers report that nucleated cell counts were estimated from reference gene primer amplification. Clones were sequenced by immunoSEQ multiplex PCR, and TCRdb holds only the in-frame ones, with some missing. The DNA gave D and trimming, while V, J and clone size come from that table. The sample has fewer than 150,000 clones; 75% to 85% are singletons. The chain uses TRBV7-8 and TRBJ2-1, with D perhaps matching TRBD1 (5 bases). The TCR was taken from a man over 45 with acute or convalescent COVID-19. The source material was peripheral blood. In DNA, the CDR3 is TGTGCCAGCAGCGACCTAAGACAGCATAACTACAATGAGCAGTTCTTC. It translates to CASSDLRQHNYNEQFF.